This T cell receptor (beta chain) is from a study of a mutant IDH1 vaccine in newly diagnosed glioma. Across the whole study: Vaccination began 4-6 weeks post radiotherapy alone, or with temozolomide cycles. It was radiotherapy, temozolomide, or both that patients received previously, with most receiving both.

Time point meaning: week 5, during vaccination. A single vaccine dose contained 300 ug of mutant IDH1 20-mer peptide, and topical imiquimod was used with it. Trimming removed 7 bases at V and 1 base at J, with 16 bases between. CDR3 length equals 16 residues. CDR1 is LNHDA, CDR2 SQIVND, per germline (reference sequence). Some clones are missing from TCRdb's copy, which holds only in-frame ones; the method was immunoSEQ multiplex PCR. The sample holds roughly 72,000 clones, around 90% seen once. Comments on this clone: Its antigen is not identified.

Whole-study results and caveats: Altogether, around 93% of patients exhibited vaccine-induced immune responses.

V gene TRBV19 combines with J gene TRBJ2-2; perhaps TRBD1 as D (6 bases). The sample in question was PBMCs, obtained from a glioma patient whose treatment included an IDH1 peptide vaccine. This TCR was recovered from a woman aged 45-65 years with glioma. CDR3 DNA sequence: TGTGCCAGTATGGGGGCCGGGGCCCTGAACACCGGGGAGCTGTTTTTT. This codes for CASMGAGALNTGELFF.